Each of the 3 T cell receptor beta chains below was sequenced from the same sample in a study of immune evolution from preneoplasia to lung adenocarcinoma. Only in-frame clones appear in the TCRdb table, and some are missing; sequencing was by immunoSEQ multiplex PCR. The sample has several thousand clones, over 55% seen once. The sample consisted of FFPE lung adenocarcinoma in situ tissue. Receptor source: a donor older than 65 with lung adenocarcinoma. Some clones in this sample may be carry-over from other donors' samples.

This clone was observed a handful of times. V gene TRBV27 combines with J gene TRBJ2-3; the match to TRBD2 covers 9 bases. CDR3 length: 15 amino acids. The V segment lost 6 bases and the J segment 5 bases; nucleotides outside the gene matches: 9. Germline V CDR1 and CDR2: MNHEY, SMNVEV (reference sequence). The CDR3 sequence: CASSDRGGARDTQYF. CDR3 coding DNA: TGTGCCAGCAGCGATCGCGGGGGGGCGAGAGATACGCAGTATTTT.

The rearrangement links TRBV7-9 to TRBJ2-7; D is unclear. The CDR3 extends over 11 amino acids. Trimming cost V 5 bases and J 3 bases, with 5 bases left between them. Germline V gene lookup returns CDR1 SEHNR and CDR2 FQNEAQ (reference sequence). CDR3: CASSALYEQYF. CDR3 coding DNA: TGTGCCAGCAGCGCCCTCTACGAGCAGTACTTC.

CDR3 nucleotide sequence: TGTGCCAGCAGCAGCGGGGAGACCCAGTACTTC. Amino acids: CASSSGETQYF. This rearrangement joins TRBV7-8 to TRBJ2-5; D is perhaps TRBD2 (6 bases). With 5 bases removed from V and 5 bases from J, the gap between germline ends came to 6 bases. The CDR3 runs to 11 residues. Germline V CDR1 and CDR2: SGHVS, FQNEAQ.